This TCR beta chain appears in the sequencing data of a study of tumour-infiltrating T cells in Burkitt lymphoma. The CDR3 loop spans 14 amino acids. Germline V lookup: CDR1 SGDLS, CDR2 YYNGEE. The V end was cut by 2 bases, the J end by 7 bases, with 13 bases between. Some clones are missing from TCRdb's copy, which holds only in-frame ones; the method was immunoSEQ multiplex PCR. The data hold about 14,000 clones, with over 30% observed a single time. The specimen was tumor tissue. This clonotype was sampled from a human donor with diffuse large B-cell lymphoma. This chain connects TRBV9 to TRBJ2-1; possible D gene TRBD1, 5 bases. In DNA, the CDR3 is TGTGCCAGCAGCGTGCCAGATGCAGGGAATGAGCAGTTCTTC. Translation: CASSVPDAGNEQFF.